This T cell receptor (beta chain) was sequenced for a study of regulatory T cells in long-lasting Graves disease. Specified time point: newly diagnosed GD, antithyroid drugs for less than 3 months. Extracted PBMC RNA gave rise to the TCR library. This clonotype was counted at least ten times. Germline-derived CDR1 and CDR2 are SGHTA and FQGNSA. This CDR3 is 13 amino acids long. The ends were cut back, 1 base at V and 4 bases at J, with 6 bases in the middle. Arm-PCR of CDR3 regions with iRepertoire HTBI primers generated TCR beta libraries. TCRdb called the multiplex PCR reads again in MiXCR, with one record for every CDR3 protein. This table has approximately 460,000 distinct CDR3 sequences, about 17% appearing once. These sequences were also reported in another study, on T cells in Graves' hyperthyroidism and ophthalmopathy.

This sequence joins TRBV7-2 and TRBJ2-3; D remains ambiguous. This specimen was peripheral blood mononuclear cells (PBMCs), taken at new diagnosis, from a patient treated with antithyroid drugs. The sequence came from a woman in her 30s with Graves disease. CDR3 nucleotides: TGTGCCAGCAGCTTAGGGAGTCCAGATACGCAGTATTTT. Residues: CASSLGSPDTQYF. Full variable domain (rest looked up from reference TRBV7-2 and TRBJ2-3): GAGVSQSPSNKVTEKGKDVELRCDPISGHTALYWYRQSLGQGLEFLIYFQGNSAPDKSGLPSDRFSAERTGGSVSTLTIQRTQQEDSAVYLCASSLGSPDTQYFGPGTRLTVL.